Listed below are T cell receptor beta chains from one sample, sequenced in a study of coeliac disease. Assay used: immunoSEQ multiplex PCR; TCRdb lists only in-frame clones, some missing. Of fewer than 5,500 clones listed, nearly 55% are singletons. Sequences were obtained from intraepithelial lymphocytes from the gut. These receptors originate from a woman younger than 45 with active celiac disease. The CDR3 runs from the conserved cysteine through the conserved F or W. A D gene is named only where the DNA matches it firmly. Rows give clone size only sometimes, using once, few, many, or a class for an expanded clone.

TRBD2 once 15 TRBJ2-7 TRBV10-3 CAISEAGRAGDEQYF TGTGCCATCAGCGAGGCAGGGCGAGCGGGGGACGAGCAGTACTTC
- - 12 TRBJ1-1 TRBV5-6 CASSFRGTEAFF TGTGCCAGCAGTTTCAGGGGAACTGAAGCTTTCTTT
- - 13 TRBJ1-2 TRBV6-1 CASSGAGYYGYTF TGTGCCAGCAGTGGGGCAGGGTACTATGGCTACACCTTC
TRBD1 - 15 TRBJ1-4 TRBV9 CASSSSGTVLEKLFF TGTGCCAGCAGTTCCTCCGGGACAGTCCTTGAAAAACTGTTTTTT
TRBD1 few 17 TRBJ1-2 TRBV28 CASSLLFRKGTVFGYTF TGTGCCAGCAGTTTATTGTTCCGAAAAGGGACAGTGTTTGGCTACACCTTC
- - 13 TRBJ1-1 TRBV4-3 CASSQDITSEAFF TGCGCCAGCAGCCAAGACATCACAAGTGAAGCTTTCTTT
- once 15 TRBJ1-5 TRBV6-1 CASSVDSVGNQPQHF TGTGCCAGCAGTGTTGACAGCGTAGGGAATCAGCCCCAGCATTTT
- - 15 TRBJ2-3 TRBV4-3 CASSLTVISTDTQYF TGCGCCAGCAGCCTGACAGTGATTAGCACAGATACGCAGTATTTT
TRBD2 once 22 TRBJ2-7 TRBV4-2 CASSQDLGVGLAGRGVYYEQYF TGTGCCAGCAGCCAAGACTTAGGGGTGGGACTAGCTGGGAGAGGGGTCTACTACGAGCAGTACTTC
TRBD2 - 16 TRBJ2-7 TRBV19 CASGMKTSGVTYEQYF TGTGCCAGTGGTATGAAGACTAGCGGGGTAACCTACGAGCAGTACTTC
TRBD1 - 14 TRBJ2-7 TRBV29-1 CSVEGPGQNYEQYF TGCAGCGTTGAGGGGCCGGGACAGAACTACGAGCAGTACTTC
- few 14 TRBJ1-4 TRBV28 CASSLQATNEKLFF TGTGCCAGCAGTTTGCAAGCGACTAATGAAAAACTGTTTTTT
TRBD1 once 17 TRBJ1-6 TRBV11-2 CASSLVIGTGYGSPLHF TGTGCCAGCAGCTTAGTCATCGGGACAGGGTACGGTTCACCCCTCCACTTT
TRBD1 - 17 TRBJ2-1 TRBV5-6 CASSSTVVGTGYNEQFF TGTGCCAGCAGCTCCACGGTCGTCGGGACAGGGTACAATGAGCAGTTCTTC
TRBD1 - 13 TRBJ1-1 TRBV28 CASSPDRGREAFF TGTGCCAGCAGCCCGGACAGGGGGCGTGAAGCTTTCTTT
- - 13 TRBJ1-2 TRBV6-1 CASSEKQGDGYTF TGTGCCAGCAGTGAGAAACAGGGCGATGGCTACACCTTC
- - 13 TRBJ1-2 TRBV2 CASLPGVNYGYTF TGTGCCAGCCTGCCCGGAGTGAACTATGGCTACACCTTC
TRBD1 - 15 TRBJ1-2 TRBV5-5 CASSFRDREINGYTF TGTGCCAGCAGCTTCCGGGACAGGGAGATCAATGGCTACACCTTC
- few 16 TRBJ2-7 TRBV4-1 CASSQAQDNTLYEQYF TGCGCCAGCAGCCAAGCGCAGGATAATACCCTCTACGAGCAGTACTTC
- - 15 TRBJ1-4 TRBV27 CASSLSPGRKEKLFF TGTGCCAGCAGTTTAAGTCCAGGGCGGAAAGAAAAACTGTTTTTT
TRBD2 - 17 TRBJ2-1 TRBV9 CASSPESGAGAYNEQFF TGTGCCAGCAGCCCCGAATCCGGAGCGGGGGCCTACAATGAGCAGTTCTTC
TRBD1 - 13 TRBJ1-5 TRBV15 CATSWTGLQPQHF TGTGCCACCAGCTGGACAGGACTTCAGCCCCAGCATTTT
- - 13 TRBJ1-4 TRBV7-2 CASSRGGEEKLFF TGTGCCAGCAGCCGCGGGGGGGAGGAAAAACTGTTTTTT
TRBD1 few 15 TRBJ2-3 TRBV7-2 CASSLVGQGTDTQYF TGTGCCAGCAGCTTAGTGGGACAGGGGACGGATACGCAGTATTTT
TRBD1 - 17 TRBJ1-6 TRBV25-1 CASQDTAGQTSVSPLHF TGTGCCAGTCAAGACACGGCGGGACAGACATCAGTTAGTCCCCTCCACTTT
- - 15 TRBJ1-1 TRBV10-3 CAISESGGRDTEAFF TGTGCCATCAGTGAGTCGGGAGGACGGGACACTGAAGCTTTCTTT
- few 16 TRBJ1-6 TRBV7-2 CASSLVAGVTNSPLHF TGTGCCAGCAGCTTAGTGGCAGGGGTGACCAATTCACCCCTCCACTTT
TRBD1 - 14 TRBJ1-2 TRBV5-1 CASSLRDSDNGYTF TGCGCCAGCAGCTTGAGGGACAGCGACAATGGCTACACCTTC
- few 16 TRBJ1-2 TRBV7-9 CASSVEQGFADYGYTF TGTGCCAGCAGCGTGGAGCAGGGTTTTGCGGACTATGGCTACACCTTC
TRBD1 few 14 TRBJ1-2 TRBV7-9 CASTLGTGVYGYTF TGTGCCAGCACCCTGGGGACAGGCGTCTATGGCTACACCTTC
TRBD1 - 14 TRBJ1-1 TRBV27 CASRQPQQGAGAFF TGTGCCAGCAGACAACCCCAGCAGGGGGCGGGTGCTTTCTTT
TRBD1 - 15 TRBJ1-5 TRBV30 CAWSVPGQGFRAQHF TGTGCCTGGAGTGTACCAGGACAGGGATTTCGGGCCCAGCATTTT
- - 14 TRBJ2-1 TRBV5-6 CASSLPRAHNEQFF TGTGCCAGCAGCTTGCCCAGGGCCCACAATGAGCAGTTCTTC
- - 12 TRBJ1-4 TRBV19 CASSTLKEKLFF TGTGCCAGTAGTACCCTTAAAGAAAAACTGTTTTTT
- - 13 TRBJ1-2 TRBV5-4 CASSSSQTGRYTF TGTGCCAGCAGTTCTAGCCAAACAGGGCGCTACACCTTC
TRBD1 few 15 TRBJ1-1 TRBV4-2 CASSQDPGQGALAFF TGTGCCAGCAGCCAAGACCCCGGACAGGGAGCGTTGGCTTTCTTT
- - 16 TRBJ2-5 TRBV7-9 CASSQRRDAGKETQYF TGTGCCAGCAGCCAAAGACGGGACGCGGGAAAAGAGACCCAGTACTTC
- few 15 TRBJ2-2 TRBV7-2 CASSLVAPNTGELFF TGTGCCAGCAGCTTAGTAGCGCCGAACACCGGGGAGCTGTTTTTT
TRBD2 few 16 TRBJ2-1 TRBV27 CASSFTSGGALKEQFF TGTGCCAGCAGTTTCACTAGCGGGGGGGCCCTAAAGGAGCAGTTCTTC
- - 16 TRBJ1-1 TRBV25-1 CASSEYKGAGNTEAFF TGTGCCAGCAGTGAATATAAAGGGGCCGGGAACACTGAAGCTTTCTTT
TRBD2 - 16 TRBJ2-7 TRBV19 CASSMKTSGVTYEQYF TGTGCCAGTAGTATGAAGACTAGCGGGGTAACCTACGAGCAGTACTTC
TRBD2 - 19 TRBJ2-5 TRBV2 CASSPLPPAGGNSGETQYF TGTGCCAGCAGCCCCCTCCCCCCAGCGGGGGGCAATAGTGGGGAGACCCAGTACTTC
TRBD2 - 16 TRBJ2-5 TRBV11-3 CASSLGQRGKQETQYF TGTGCCAGCAGCTTAGGGCAGCGGGGGAAACAAGAGACCCAGTACTTC
- - 14 TRBJ2-7 TRBV2 CASSEVGGRYEQYF TGTGCCAGCAGTGAAGTGGGGGGTAGGTACGAGCAGTACTTC
TRBD2 few 15 TRBJ2-5 TRBV7-7 CASSSSGGFQETQYF TGTGCCAGCAGCTCTAGCGGGGGCTTCCAAGAGACCCAGTACTTC
TRBD1 - 17 TRBJ2-6 TRBV5-6 CASSPWTGRRGANVLTF TGTGCCAGCAGCCCTTGGACAGGGCGCAGAGGGGCCAACGTCCTGACTTTC
- few 16 TRBJ1-1 TRBV6-1 CASSGSRNFLNTEAFF TGTGCCAGCAGTGGGTCGAGGAACTTCCTAAACACTGAAGCTTTCTTT
TRBD1 few 19 TRBJ1-5 TRBV19 CASSIDPELDRVSNQPQHF TGTGCCAGTAGTATAGACCCCGAGCTAGACAGGGTTAGCAATCAGCCCCAGCATTTT
- few 14 TRBJ2-5 TRBV5-3 CASSLNGGGETQYF TGTGCCAGCAGCTTGAACGGGGGTGGAGAGACCCAGTACTTC
- - 16 TRBJ2-2 TRBV6-9 CASNPHGVVNTGELFF TGTGCCAGCAACCCCCACGGGGTAGTAAACACCGGGGAGCTGTTTTTT